The sequence of this T cell receptor (beta chain) was determined in a study of cytomegalovirus exposure and HLA in healthy donors. Points from the study as a whole: It was only CMV serostatus that was available as immune exposure information.

The CDR3 loop spans 16 amino acids. The germline gives CDR1 MNHNY, CDR2 SVGAGI (reference sequence). The V and J ends lost 0 bases and 4 bases respectively, with 15 bases between them. PCR was performed using 60 Vbeta and 13 Jbeta primers. The data were produced by immunoSEQ multiplex PCR, yet TCRdb's version contains in-frame clones alone and is incomplete. The sample contains about 130,000 clones, roughly 70% of which appear only once. Regarding this clone: Its antigen is not identified.

The chain joins TRBV6-6 to TRBJ1-2; D not resolved. Sequencing input: PBMCs. The sequence came from a man between 18 and 29 years old in good health and CMV-seropositive. The CDR3 is CASSYSQSIMAYGYTF. The CDR3 region has the DNA TGTGCCAGCAGTTACTCACAATCGATCATGGCCTATGGCTACACCTTC.